The 13 T cell receptor beta chains reported below all come from one sample, sequenced in a study of glioma-infiltrating T cells after dendritic cell vaccination. Measured with immunoSEQ multiplex PCR; TCRdb has only the in-frame clones, and not every one. The sample records 100,000 or so clones, nearly 90% being singletons. Time point given: after dendritic cell vaccination, including at tumor progression/relapse. Sequencing used blood, obtained after dendritic cell vaccination. All receptors come from a human donor with glioblastoma.

The chain uses TRBV9 and TRBJ2-6; a possible D gene is TRBD1 (5 bases). Trimming removed 0 bases from V and 4 bases from J, with 8 bases in between. The CDR3 covers 15 residues. CDR1 and CDR2 (germline): SGDLS, YYNGEE. The CDR3 loop reads CASSVEGVGANVLTF. CDR3 DNA: TGTGCCAGCAGCGTAGAAGGGGTCGGGGCCAACGTCCTGACTTTC. Full variable domain (remainder filled in from reference TRBV9 and TRBJ2-6): DSGVTQTPKHLITATGQRVTLRCSPRSGDLSVYWYQQSLDQGLQFLIQYYNGEERAKGNILERFSAQQFPDLHSELNLSSLELGDSALYFCASSVEGVGANVLTFGAGSRLTVL.

The chain uses TRBV5-1 and TRBJ2-7; D gene uncertain. V was trimmed by 5 bases and J by 0 bases, leaving 9 bases between them. Germline values: CDR1 SGHRS, CDR2 YFSETQ. The CDR3 is 13 amino acids. The CDR3 DNA reads as TGCGCCAGCAGTTATGACAACTCCTACGAGCAGTACTTC. Translated, it gives CASSYDNSYEQYF.

The rearrangement links TRBV27 to TRBJ2-3; D call uncertain. V lost 6 bases, J lost 1 base, and 8 bases lay in between. Germline assignment: CDR1 MNHEY and CDR2 SMNVEV (reference sequence). CDR3 length: 13 residues. Here the CDR3 DNA reads TGTGCCAGCAGGATGAGCGGCACAGATACGCAGTATTTT. This codes for CASRMSGTDTQYF.

The chain employs TRBV10-3 and TRBJ2-3, with a tentative D call TRBD2 (6 bases). The CDR3 length is 14 residues. Germline-derived CDR1 and CDR2 are ENHRY and SYGVKD. V was cut by 10 bases and J by 4 bases, with 18 bases left in between. The CDR3 loop reads CATEEEGGADTQYF. CDR3 sequence (DNA): TGTGCCACCGAAGAAGAGGGAGGCGCAGATACGCAGTATTTT.

V is TRBV9 and J is TRBJ2-3, with 10 positions matching TRBD2. The CDR3 runs 18 residues. V lost 7 bases and J lost 6; bases outside the gene matches: 20. CDR1 and CDR2 from the germline V gene are SGDLS and YYNGEE. This chain's CDR3 is CASSSRGTSGDLGDTQYF. CDR3 in DNA: TGTGCCAGCTCCTCCCGAGGAACTAGCGGGGACCTTGGGGATACGCAGTATTTT.

The chain employs TRBV6-4 and TRBJ2-2, with 10 bases lining up with TRBD2. Unmatched junction bases numbered 7, after V lost 3 bases and J lost 0 bases. CDR1 MRHNA and CDR2 SNTAGT come from the germline V gene. The CDR3 has 18 amino acids. The CDR3 sequence is CASSEGLAGATNTGELFF. CDR3 nucleotide sequence: TGTGCCAGCAGTGAGGGGCTAGCGGGGGCCACGAACACCGGGGAGCTGTTTTTT.

V usage is TRBV7-9 and J usage is TRBJ1-1; no definite D call. The CDR3 has 16 residues. Trimming took off 6 bases at V and 4 bases at J, with 21 bases between the two ends. Germline V gives CDR1 SEHNR, CDR2 FQNEAQ (reference sequence). This CDR3 reads CASRPALGDVGTEAFF. The CDR3 DNA reads as TGTGCCAGCAGGCCCGCCCTCGGGGATGTAGGCACTGAAGCTTTCTTT.

The gene calls are TRBV15 and TRBJ1-1; unclear D gene. V lost 0 bases, J lost 9 bases, and 11 bases lay in between. In germline, CDR1 is LNHNV, CDR2 YYDKDF (reference sequence). The CDR3 consists of 13 residues. The CDR3 nucleotides read TGTGCCACCAGCAGAGATCAGTTCCGCCAAGCTTTCTTT. It specifies CATSRDQFRQAFF.

The rearrangement joins TRBV30 to TRBJ1-5; no clear D gene. Germline V gene lookup returns CDR1 GTSNPN and CDR2 SVGIG (reference sequence). Trimming took 0 bases from V and 2 from J, leaving 20 bases between them. The CDR3 totals 18 residues. CDR3 in DNA: TGTGCCTGGAGTGTTTCCCCAGCGGGGATGTATGGCAATCAGCCCCAGCATTTT. Protein product: CAWSVSPAGMYGNQPQHF.

The chain carries TRBV25-1 and TRBJ2-1; 7 bases align to TRBD1. The CDR3 sequence is 14 residues long. Germline CDR1 is MGHDK and CDR2 is SYGVNS. Trimming at V came to 2 bases and at J to 4 bases, leaving 2 bases not matched to a gene. Here the CDR3 DNA reads TGTGCCAGCAGTGAAGAGGGACAGTACAATGAGCAGTTCTTC. Amino acids: CASSEEGQYNEQFF.

The V gene is TRBV18, the J gene TRBJ1-5; the match to TRBD1 covers 11 bases. J gave up 6 bases and V 3 bases, and 4 bases lay outside the gene matches. From germline, CDR1 is KGHSH and CDR2 LQKENI. The CDR3 extends over 15 amino acids. DNA of the CDR3: TGTGCCAGCTCACCCGGGACAGGGGGTCTTCAGCCCCAGCATTTT. This gives the protein CASSPGTGGLQPQHF. Looking up the rest from reference TRBV18 and TRBJ1-5 gives the full variable domain: NAGVMQNPRHLVRRRGQEARLRCSPMKGHSHVYWYRQLPEEGLKFMVYLQKENIIDESGMPKERFSAEFPKEGPSILRIQQVVRGDSAAYFCASSPGTGGLQPQHFGDGTRLSIL.

The chain uses TRBV7-9 and TRBJ2-7; D gene unclear. The germline V gene encodes CDR1 SEHNR and CDR2 FQNEAQ (reference sequence). The CDR3 is 13 amino acids. Trimming pared 2 bases from V and 3 bases from J, leaving 8 bases between. This chain's CDR3 is CASSLPGSYEQYF. CDR3 nucleotide sequence: TGTGCCAGCAGCTTACCAGGAAGCTACGAGCAGTACTTC.

This chain uses TRBV6-1 with TRBJ2-2; 7 nucleotides line up with TRBD2. Looked up from germline, CDR1 is MNHNS and CDR2 is SASEGT. Trimming at V came to 5 bases and at J to 4 bases, leaving 7 bases not matched to a gene. The CDR3 extends over 15 amino acids. The CDR3 is CASSLASGATGELFF. The CDR3 bases are TGTGCCAGCAGTTTAGCAAGCGGGGCCACCGGGGAGCTGTTTTTT.